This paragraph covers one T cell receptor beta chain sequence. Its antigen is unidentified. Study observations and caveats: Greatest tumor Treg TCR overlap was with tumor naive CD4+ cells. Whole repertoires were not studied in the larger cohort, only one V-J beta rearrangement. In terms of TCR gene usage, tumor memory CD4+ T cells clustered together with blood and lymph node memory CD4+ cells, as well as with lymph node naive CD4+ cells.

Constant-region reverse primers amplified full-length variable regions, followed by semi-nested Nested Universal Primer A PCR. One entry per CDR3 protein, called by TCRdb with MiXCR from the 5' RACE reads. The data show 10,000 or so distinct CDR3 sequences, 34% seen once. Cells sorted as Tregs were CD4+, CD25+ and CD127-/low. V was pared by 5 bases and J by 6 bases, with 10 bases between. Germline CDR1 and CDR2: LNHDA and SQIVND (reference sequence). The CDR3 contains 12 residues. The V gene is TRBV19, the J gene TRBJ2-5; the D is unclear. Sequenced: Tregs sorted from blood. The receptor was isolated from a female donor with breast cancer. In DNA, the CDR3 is TGTGCCAGTAGTCTTCTGGGGAAGACCCAGTACTTC. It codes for CASSLLGKTQYF.